This is a list of T cell receptor beta chains from one sample in a study of CD8 T cells in ankylosing spondylitis. TCRdb re-called the 5' RACE reads through MiXCR, storing one row per CDR3 protein. Of 700,000 to 850,000 distinct CDR3 sequences listed, roughly 10% are singletons. Sequenced input: blood, either unsorted or a sorted T cell fraction (not recorded which). The receptors were sampled from a male donor with ankylosing spondylitis. The CDR3 runs from the conserved cysteine through the conserved F or W. The D gene is left open where the match is weak. Not every row has a clone size; where given, it reads once, few, many or a size class.

D: -; size: -; V: TRBV12-3/TRBV12-4; J: TRBJ1-4; DNA: TGTGCCAGCAGCACCAATGCTAATGAAAAACTGTTTTTT; CDR3: CASSTNANEKLFF
D: -; size: few; V: TRBV2; J: TRBJ2-2; DNA: TGTGCCAGCAGTGGGGGCAGGGGAAAGACCGGGGAGCTGTTTTTT; CDR3: CASSGGRGKTGELFF
D: TRBD2; size: -; V: TRBV5-1; J: TRBJ2-3; DNA: TGCGCCAGCAGCTTGGACCCACTAGCGGGGGGCGCAGATACGCAGTATTTT; CDR3: CASSLDPLAGGADTQYF
D: -; size: -; V: TRBV7-2; J: TRBJ2-2; DNA: TGTGCCAGCAGCTCCAACAGGGGGGAGCTGTTTTTT; CDR3: CASSSNRGELFF
D: TRBD1; size: -; V: TRBV10-3; J: TRBJ2-1; DNA: TGTGCCATCAGTGCCCTGGGGGCAGGGGGCAATGAGCAGTTCTTC; CDR3: CAISALGAGGNEQFF
D: -; size: few; V: TRBV7-6; J: TRBJ2-1; DNA: TGTGCCAGCAGCTTAGTCGGCAGGGCTGGCAATGAGCAGTTCTTC; CDR3: CASSLVGRAGNEQFF
D: TRBD2; size: many; V: TRBV29-1; J: TRBJ2-1; DNA: TGCAGCGTTGTGGGGGACTACGCCTTGAAGGAGCAGTTCTTC; CDR3: CSVVGDYALKEQFF
D: -; size: many; V: TRBV12-3/TRBV12-4; J: TRBJ2-7; DNA: TGTGCCAGCAGTTTATGGGGTCCCTACGAGCAGTACTTC; CDR3: CASSLWGPYEQYF
D: -; size: -; V: TRBV6-2/TRBV6-3; J: TRBJ1-1; DNA: TGTGCCAGCAGTAGCTCAAGGGGGAACACTGAAGCTTTCTTT; CDR3: CASSSSRGNTEAFF
D: -; size: few; V: TRBV20-1; J: TRBJ2-5; DNA: TGCAGTGCTAGAAGGACAGTCCAAGAGACCCAGTACTTC; CDR3: CSARRTVQETQYF
D: -; size: many; V: TRBV12-3/TRBV12-4; J: TRBJ1-2; DNA: TGTGCCAGCAGTTTATCCAGGGGCGCAGGCGGGTCCTATGGCTACACCTTC; CDR3: CASSLSRGAGGSYGYTF
D: -; size: -; V: TRBV20-1; J: TRBJ1-1; DNA: TGCAGTGCTAGGCAAACCATGAACACTGAAGCTTTCTTT; CDR3: CSARQTMNTEAFF
D: -; size: few; V: TRBV4-1; J: TRBJ2-1; DNA: TGCGCCAGCAGCCCCAGGGGAAAAGGCTGGAATGAGCAGTTCTTC; CDR3: CASSPRGKGWNEQFF
D: -; size: few; V: TRBV12-3/TRBV12-4; J: TRBJ2-2; DNA: TGTGCCAGCCTAAATTCTGGCTGGGGCGGGGACGGGGAGCTGTTTTTT; CDR3: CASLNSGWGGDGELFF
D: TRBD2; size: few; V: TRBV20-1; J: TRBJ2-3; DNA: TGCAGTGCTACCGTAGCGGGGGGGCCAGATACGCAGTATTTT; CDR3: CSATVAGGPDTQYF
D: TRBD2; size: -; V: TRBV18; J: TRBJ2-1; DNA: TGTGCCAGCTCAGTAACCGGGACTAGCGCCACTGAGCAGTTCTTC; CDR3: CASSVTGTSATEQFF
D: -; size: few; V: TRBV7-2; J: TRBJ1-2; DNA: TGTGCCAGCAGCCCCCGTATTGGGCCGCAGCCATTAGGCTACACCTTC; CDR3: CASSPRIGPQPLGYTF
D: -; size: -; V: TRBV4-2; J: TRBJ1-1; DNA: TGTGCCAGCAGCCAAGTTTTGTCGGTCAGACGAGACACTGAAGCTTTCTTT; CDR3: CASSQVLSVRRDTEAFF
D: TRBD1; size: many; V: TRBV29-1; J: TRBJ2-7; DNA: TGCAGCGTAGAGACGACAGGGCCCTCCTACGAGCAGTACTTC; CDR3: CSVETTGPSYEQYF
D: -; size: many; V: TRBV20-1; J: TRBJ2-1; DNA: TGCAGTGCTAGGGACGCAATCCCTAGCTCCTACAATGAGCAGTTCTTC; CDR3: CSARDAIPSSYNEQFF
D: TRBD2; size: many; V: TRBV20-1; J: TRBJ2-3; DNA: TGCAGTGGGACTAGCGGGAGAAGAGATACGCAGTATTTT; CDR3: CSGTSGRRDTQYF
D: TRBD1; size: -; V: TRBV20-1; J: TRBJ2-7; DNA: TGCAGTGCGATTACAGGGGAATTAGTCTCCTACGAGCAGTACTTC; CDR3: CSAITGELVSYEQYF
D: TRBD1; size: many; V: TRBV7-2; J: TRBJ2-7; DNA: TGTGCCAGCAGCTTAGCGGGACAGACAACCTACGAGCAGTACTTC; CDR3: CASSLAGQTTYEQYF
D: -; size: few; V: TRBV20-1; J: TRBJ2-5; DNA: TGCAGTGCCCTTCGGAGTGGGGAAGAGACCCAGTACTTC; CDR3: CSALRSGEETQYF
D: TRBD2; size: many; V: TRBV18; J: TRBJ2-1; DNA: TGTGCCAGCTCAGCTACTAGCGGGATCTACAATGAGCAGTTCTTC; CDR3: CASSATSGIYNEQFF
D: TRBD2; size: many; V: TRBV6-1; J: TRBJ2-1; DNA: TGTGCCAGCAGCGAGACTAGCGGGGGATACAATGAGCAGTTCTTC; CDR3: CASSETSGGYNEQFF
D: -; size: -; V: TRBV13; J: TRBJ1-1; DNA: TGTGCCAGCAGCTATCCCAGACTGTTCACTGAAGCTTTCTTT; CDR3: CASSYPRLFTEAFF
D: -; size: -; V: TRBV6-1; J: TRBJ1-2; DNA: TGTGCCAGCAGACGTCGCGAGAAGAACTATGGCTACACCTTC; CDR3: CASRRREKNYGYTF
D: -; size: few; V: TRBV20-1; J: TRBJ1-4; DNA: TGCAGTGCCGCGCGGGGGAGAAAACTGTTTTTT; CDR3: CSAARGRKLFF
D: -; size: -; V: TRBV20-1; J: TRBJ1-2; DNA: TGCAGTGCTATAAGATCAGGGCTTGGAGGCTATGGCTACACCTTC; CDR3: CSAIRSGLGGYGYTF
D: -; size: -; V: TRBV7-6; J: TRBJ1-6; DNA: TGTGCCAGCAGCTTAGCGGCCAGGGGTAATTCACCCCTCCACTTT; CDR3: CASSLAARGNSPLHF
D: TRBD2; size: -; V: TRBV20-1; J: TRBJ2-3; DNA: TGCAGTCCCAAGCGGGGGGGAGCAGATACGCAGTATTTT; CDR3: CSPKRGGADTQYF
D: TRBD1; size: few; V: TRBV19; J: TRBJ1-1; DNA: TGTGCCAGTAGTCCGGGACAGGGGCTCTACACTGAAGCTTTCTTT; CDR3: CASSPGQGLYTEAFF
D: -; size: few; V: TRBV9; J: TRBJ2-7; DNA: TGTGCCAGCAGCGCAACGCTTAAGGGCTACGAGCAGTACTTC; CDR3: CASSATLKGYEQYF
D: -; size: few; V: TRBV6-5; J: TRBJ2-7; DNA: TGTGCCAGCAGTTACGACTCACGGACTTACCACTCCTACGAGCAGTACTTC; CDR3: CASSYDSRTYHSYEQYF
D: -; size: few; V: TRBV7-2; J: TRBJ2-1; DNA: TGTGCCAGCAGCTTAACAGCGAATGGGTGCTATGAGCAGTTCTTC; CDR3: CASSLTANGCYEQFF
D: -; size: -; V: TRBV3-1; J: TRBJ2-3; DNA: TGTGCCAGCAGCCGAGACGTTGGGCCTAGCACAGATACGCAGTATTTT; CDR3: CASSRDVGPSTDTQYF
D: TRBD1; size: few; V: TRBV18; J: TRBJ2-7; DNA: TGTGCCAGCTCACTAGGACAGGGCTTTCTTGGTGAGCAGTACTTC; CDR3: CASSLGQGFLGEQYF
D: -; size: few; V: TRBV5-5; J: TRBJ2-1; DNA: TGTGCCAGCAGCTTTCGCGTTGACTACAATGAGCAGTTCTTC; CDR3: CASSFRVDYNEQFF
D: -; size: -; V: TRBV20-1; J: TRBJ2-3; DNA: TGCAGTGCCGATCCAGAGAGCACAGATACGCAGTATTTT; CDR3: CSADPESTDTQYF
D: -; size: many; V: TRBV12-3/TRBV12-4; J: TRBJ2-1; DNA: TGTGCCAGCAGTTTCCAAACCTACAGGGGAGGGAAGCAGTTCTTC; CDR3: CASSFQTYRGGKQFF
D: -; size: -; V: TRBV4-3; J: TRBJ2-1; DNA: TGCGCCAGCAGCCAAGAGATAGGCCGGAGCTCCTACAATGAGCAGTTCTTC; CDR3: CASSQEIGRSSYNEQFF
D: TRBD1; size: few; V: TRBV5-8; J: TRBJ2-7; DNA: TGTGCCAGCAGCTGGACCCCCGGGACAGGGAACAACGAGCAGTACTTC; CDR3: CASSWTPGTGNNEQYF
D: -; size: -; V: TRBV6-1; J: TRBJ2-5; DNA: TGTGCCAGCAGTGTCGACGGGGTCCAAGAGACCCAGTACTTC; CDR3: CASSVDGVQETQYF
D: -; size: -; V: TRBV5-1; J: TRBJ2-3; DNA: TGCGCCAGCAGCTTGGCCATCAGGGGCTACACAGATACGCAGTATTTT; CDR3: CASSLAIRGYTDTQYF
D: -; size: -; V: TRBV7-9; J: TRBJ1-6; DNA: TGTGCCAGCAGCGCAGGGTACGGTTCACCCCTCCACTTT; CDR3: CASSAGYGSPLHF
D: TRBD2; size: -; V: TRBV7-9; J: TRBJ2-7; DNA: TGTGCCAGCAGCCTGACTAGCGGGGGGAACGAGCAGTACTTC; CDR3: CASSLTSGGNEQYF
D: TRBD1; size: few; V: TRBV20-1; J: TRBJ1-5; DNA: TGCAGTGCTATTAGGACAGGCCGCTTTAGCAATCAGCCCCAGCATTTT; CDR3: CSAIRTGRFSNQPQHF
D: TRBD1; size: few; V: TRBV12-3/TRBV12-4; J: TRBJ1-2; DNA: TGTGCCAGCAGTTCGGGGACAGGGGGCGGGTATGGCTACACCTTC; CDR3: CASSSGTGGGYGYTF
D: -; size: few; V: TRBV5-1; J: TRBJ2-4; DNA: TGCGCCAGCAGTAGAGGCCGGGGCGCCGGTGGAGACATTCAGTACTTC; CDR3: CASSRGRGAGGDIQYF
D: -; size: few; V: TRBV20-1; J: TRBJ1-1; DNA: TGCAGTGCTAGATATGCAGGGGTGAACACTGAAGCTTTCTTT; CDR3: CSARYAGVNTEAFF
D: TRBD1; size: few; V: TRBV13; J: TRBJ1-6; DNA: TGTGCCAGCAGCGCGACAGGGAAAGGCTCACCCCTCCACTTT; CDR3: CASSATGKGSPLHF
D: -; size: -; V: TRBV12-3/TRBV12-4; J: TRBJ2-7; DNA: TGTGCCAGCAGTCAGGGATTCGGGGCCTACGAGCAGTACTTC; CDR3: CASSQGFGAYEQYF
D: -; size: many; V: TRBV4-3; J: TRBJ2-7; DNA: TGCGCCAGCAGCGCGGTACCCGGGAAGGACGAGCAGTACTTC; CDR3: CASSAVPGKDEQYF
D: TRBD2; size: -; V: TRBV11-2; J: TRBJ2-1; DNA: TGTGCCAGCAGCTTAGAGGGAGGGCGGGTCGAGTTCTTC; CDR3: CASSLEGGRVEFF
D: -; size: -; V: TRBV18; J: TRBJ2-3; DNA: TGTGCCAGCTCACCTGGCGGACAGATCACAGATACGCAGTATTTT; CDR3: CASSPGGQITDTQYF